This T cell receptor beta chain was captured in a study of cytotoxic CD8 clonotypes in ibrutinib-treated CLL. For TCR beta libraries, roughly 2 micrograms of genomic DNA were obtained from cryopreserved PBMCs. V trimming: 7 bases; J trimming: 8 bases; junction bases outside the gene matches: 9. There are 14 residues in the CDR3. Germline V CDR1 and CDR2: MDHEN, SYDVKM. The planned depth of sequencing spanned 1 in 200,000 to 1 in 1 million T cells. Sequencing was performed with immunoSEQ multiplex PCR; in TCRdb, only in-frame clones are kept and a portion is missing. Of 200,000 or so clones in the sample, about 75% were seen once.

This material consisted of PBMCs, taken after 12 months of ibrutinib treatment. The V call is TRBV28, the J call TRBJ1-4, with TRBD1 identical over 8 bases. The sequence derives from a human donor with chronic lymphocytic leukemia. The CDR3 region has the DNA TGTGCCAGCACCATGGACAGGGTTGGGGAAAAACTGTTTTTT. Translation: CASTMDRVGEKLFF.